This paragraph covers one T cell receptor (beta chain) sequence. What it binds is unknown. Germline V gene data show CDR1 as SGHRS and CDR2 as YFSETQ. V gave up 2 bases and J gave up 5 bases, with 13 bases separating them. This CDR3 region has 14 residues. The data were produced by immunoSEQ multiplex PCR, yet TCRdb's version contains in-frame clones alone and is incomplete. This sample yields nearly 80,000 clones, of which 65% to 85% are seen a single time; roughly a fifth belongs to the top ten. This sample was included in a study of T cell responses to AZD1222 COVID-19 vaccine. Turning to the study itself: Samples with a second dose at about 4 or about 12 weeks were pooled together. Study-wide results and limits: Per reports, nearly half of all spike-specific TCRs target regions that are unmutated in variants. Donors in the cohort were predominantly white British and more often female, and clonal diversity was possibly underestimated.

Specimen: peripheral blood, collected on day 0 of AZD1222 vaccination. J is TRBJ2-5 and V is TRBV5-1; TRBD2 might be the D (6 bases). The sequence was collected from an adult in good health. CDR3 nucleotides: TGCGCCAGCAGCTTTTCTGGAGCGGGCGAGACCCAGTACTTC. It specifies CASSFSGAGETQYF. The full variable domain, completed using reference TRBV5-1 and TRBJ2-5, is KAGVTQTPRYLIKTRGQQVTLSCSPISGHRSVSWYQQTPGQGLQFLFEYFSETQRNKGNFPGRFSGRQFSNSRSEMNVSTLELGDSALYLCASSFSGAGETQYFGPGTRLLVL.